This TCR beta chain stems from a study of post-analysis software for immune sequencing data. Study-wide points: In patients, about five TRBV segments were more frequent than in controls, with TRBV5-6, TRBV5-1 and TRBV20-1 among them.

Germline V gene lookup returns CDR1 DFQATT and CDR2 SNEGSKA (reference sequence). This CDR3 is built from 13 residues. Prepared libraries of TCR beta cDNA carried unique molecular identifiers. Using its own MiXCR run on the PCR reads, TCRdb lists one record per CDR3 protein. The data hold about 200,000 distinct CDR3 sequences, with 29% observed a single time. In the case of this clonotype: What it recognizes is unknown.

The receptor's source is a girl aged 2-17 years with multiple sclerosis. The V call is TRBV20-1, the J call TRBJ2-7; no definite D call. Gene TRBJ2-5 matches the end of the DNA better, so the J call may be wrong. The sequenced material came from blood. The CDR3 spells CSAPPPGSETQYF. CDR3 nucleotide sequence: TGCAGTGCCCCCCCCCCCGGGTCCGAGACCCAGTACTTC.